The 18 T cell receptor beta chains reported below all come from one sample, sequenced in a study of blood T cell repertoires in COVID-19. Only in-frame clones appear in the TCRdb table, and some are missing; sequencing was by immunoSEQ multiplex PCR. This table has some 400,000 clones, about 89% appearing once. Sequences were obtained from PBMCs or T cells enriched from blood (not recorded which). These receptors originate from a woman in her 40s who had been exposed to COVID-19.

CDR3 protein: CASSLSASGGLAKNIQYF. The CDR3 DNA is TGTGCCAGCAGCTTATCCGCCTCAGGGGGCCTAGCCAAAAACATTCAGTACTTC. The V call is TRBV7-9, the J call TRBJ2-4; 8 bases align to TRBD1. Germline V gene sequence: CDR1 SEHNR, CDR2 FQNEAQ (reference sequence). This CDR3 spans 18 amino acids. V trimming: 2 bases; J trimming: 0 bases; junction bases outside the gene matches: 9.

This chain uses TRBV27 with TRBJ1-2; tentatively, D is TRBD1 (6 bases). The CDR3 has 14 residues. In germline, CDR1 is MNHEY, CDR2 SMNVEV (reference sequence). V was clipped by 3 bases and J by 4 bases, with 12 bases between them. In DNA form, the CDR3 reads TGTGCCAGCAGTTTGGGCAGGGGATCCTATGGCTACACCTTC. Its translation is CASSLGRGSYGYTF.

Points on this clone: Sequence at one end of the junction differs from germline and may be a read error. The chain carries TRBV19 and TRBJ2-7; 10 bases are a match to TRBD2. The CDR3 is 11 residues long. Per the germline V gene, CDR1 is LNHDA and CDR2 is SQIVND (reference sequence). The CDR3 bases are TGTGCCAGTAGTATGGGTAGCGGGAGGACATTC. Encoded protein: CASSMGSGRTF.

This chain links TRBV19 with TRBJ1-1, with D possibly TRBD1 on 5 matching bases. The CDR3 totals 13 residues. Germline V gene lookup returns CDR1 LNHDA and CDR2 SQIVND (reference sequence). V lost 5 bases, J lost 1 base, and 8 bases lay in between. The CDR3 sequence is CASSAGWNTEAFF. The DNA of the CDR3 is TGTGCCAGTAGTGCAGGGTGGAACACTGAAGCTTTCTTT.

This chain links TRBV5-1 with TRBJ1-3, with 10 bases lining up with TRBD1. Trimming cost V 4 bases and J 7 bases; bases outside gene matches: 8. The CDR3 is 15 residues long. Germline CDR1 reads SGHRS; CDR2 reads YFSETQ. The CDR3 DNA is TGCGCCAGCAGCACGACAGGGGGCGCCGGGAACACCATATATTTT. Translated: CASSTTGGAGNTIYF. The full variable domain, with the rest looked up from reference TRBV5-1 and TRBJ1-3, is KAGVTQTPRYLIKTRGQQVTLSCSPISGHRSVSWYQQTPGQGLQFLFEYFSETQRNKGNFPGRFSGRQFSNSRSEMNVSTLELGDSALYLCASSTTGGAGNTIYFGEGSWLTVV.

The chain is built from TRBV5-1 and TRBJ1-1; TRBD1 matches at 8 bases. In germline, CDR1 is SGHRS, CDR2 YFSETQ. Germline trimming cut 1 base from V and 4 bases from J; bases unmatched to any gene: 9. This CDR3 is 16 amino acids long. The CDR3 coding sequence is TGCGCCAGCAGCTTGAAACAGGGGGTTCGTTCCACTGAAGCTTTCTTT. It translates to CASSLKQGVRSTEAFF. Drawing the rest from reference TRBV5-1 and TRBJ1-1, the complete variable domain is KAGVTQTPRYLIKTRGQQVTLSCSPISGHRSVSWYQQTPGQGLQFLFEYFSETQRNKGNFPGRFSGRQFSNSRSEMNVSTLELGDSALYLCASSLKQGVRSTEAFFGQGTRLTVV.

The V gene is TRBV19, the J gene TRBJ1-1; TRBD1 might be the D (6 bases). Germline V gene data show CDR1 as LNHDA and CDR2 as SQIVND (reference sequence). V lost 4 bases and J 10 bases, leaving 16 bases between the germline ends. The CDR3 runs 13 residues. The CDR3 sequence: CASSSKVSRGAFF. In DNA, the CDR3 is TGTGCCAGTAGTAGTAAAGTGAGCAGGGGAGCTTTCTTT. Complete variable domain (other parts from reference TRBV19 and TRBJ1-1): DGGITQSPKYLFRKEGQNVTLSCEQNLNHDAMYWYRQDPGQGLRLIYYSQIVNDFQKGDIAEGYSVSREKKESFPLTVTSAQKNPTAFYLCASSSKVSRGAFFGQGTRLTVV.

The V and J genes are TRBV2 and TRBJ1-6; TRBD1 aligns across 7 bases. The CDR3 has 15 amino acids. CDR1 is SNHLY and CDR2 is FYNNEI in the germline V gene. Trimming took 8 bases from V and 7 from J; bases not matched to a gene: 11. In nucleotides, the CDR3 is TGTGCCAGCTACTCCACAGGGGTGGAAAATTCACCCCTCCACTTT. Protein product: CASYSTGVENSPLHF.

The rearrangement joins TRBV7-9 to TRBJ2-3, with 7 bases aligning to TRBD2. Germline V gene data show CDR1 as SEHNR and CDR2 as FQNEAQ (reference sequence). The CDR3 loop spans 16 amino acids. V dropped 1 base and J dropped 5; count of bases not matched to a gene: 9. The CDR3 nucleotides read TGTGCCAGCAGCTTAGGACTCAGCGGGGTGCGAGATACGCAGTATTTT. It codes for CASSLGLSGVRDTQYF.

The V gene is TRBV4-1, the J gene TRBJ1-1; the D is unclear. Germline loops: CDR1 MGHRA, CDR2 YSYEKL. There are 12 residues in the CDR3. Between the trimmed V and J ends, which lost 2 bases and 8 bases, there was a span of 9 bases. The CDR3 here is CASSQIPEEAFF. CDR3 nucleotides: TGCGCCAGCAGCCAAATTCCAGAAGAAGCTTTCTTT.

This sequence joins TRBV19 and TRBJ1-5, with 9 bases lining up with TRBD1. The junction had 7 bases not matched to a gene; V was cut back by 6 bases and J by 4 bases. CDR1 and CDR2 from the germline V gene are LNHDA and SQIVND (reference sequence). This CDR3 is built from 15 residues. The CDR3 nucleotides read TGTGCCAGTAGCCCTAAACAGGGGGCAAATCAGCCCCAGCATTTT. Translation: CASSPKQGANQPQHF.

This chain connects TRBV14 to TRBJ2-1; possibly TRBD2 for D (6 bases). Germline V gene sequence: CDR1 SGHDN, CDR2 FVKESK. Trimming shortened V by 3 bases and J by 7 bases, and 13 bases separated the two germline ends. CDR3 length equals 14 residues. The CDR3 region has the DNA TGTGCCAGCAGCCACCTGTGGGGAGGAAATGAGCAGTTCTTC. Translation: CASSHLWGGNEQFF.

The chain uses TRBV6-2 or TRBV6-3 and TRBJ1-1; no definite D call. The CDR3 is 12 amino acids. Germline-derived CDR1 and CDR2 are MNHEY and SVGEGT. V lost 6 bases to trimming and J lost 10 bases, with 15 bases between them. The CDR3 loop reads CASSDDRRGAFF. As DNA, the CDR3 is TGTGCCAGCAGCGATGACCGACGCGGAGCTTTCTTT.

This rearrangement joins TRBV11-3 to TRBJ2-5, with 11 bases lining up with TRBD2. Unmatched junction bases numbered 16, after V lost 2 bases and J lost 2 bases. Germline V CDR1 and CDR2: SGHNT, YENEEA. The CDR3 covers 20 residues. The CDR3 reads CASSLMASGRYYARQETQYF. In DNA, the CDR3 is TGTGCCAGCAGCTTAATGGCTAGCGGGAGGTACTATGCCCGACAAGAGACCCAGTACTTC.

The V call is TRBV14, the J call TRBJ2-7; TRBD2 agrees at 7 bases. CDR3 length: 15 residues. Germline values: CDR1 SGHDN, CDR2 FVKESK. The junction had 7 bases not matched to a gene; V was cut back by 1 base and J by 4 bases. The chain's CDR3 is CASSQGLAVRYEQYF. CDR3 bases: TGTGCCAGCAGCCAAGGCCTAGCGGTACGGTACGAGCAGTACTTC.

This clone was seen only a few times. Here the CDR3 DNA reads TGTGCCAGCAGTGAATCTAGTGTCGGTCCCTACGAGCAGTACTTC. Translating it yields CASSESSVGPYEQYF. The V call is TRBV2, the J call TRBJ2-7; D gene ambiguous. The CDR3 has 15 residues. Trimming took off 2 bases at V and 2 bases at J, with 13 bases between the two ends. The germline CDR1 and CDR2 sequences are SNHLY and FYNNEI.

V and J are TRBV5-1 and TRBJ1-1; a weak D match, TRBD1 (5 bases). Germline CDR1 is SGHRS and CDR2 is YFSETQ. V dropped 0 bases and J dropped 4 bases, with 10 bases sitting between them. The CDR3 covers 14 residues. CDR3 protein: CASSLAQGSTEAFF. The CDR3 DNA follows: TGCGCCAGCAGCTTGGCCCAGGGAAGCACTGAAGCTTTCTTT.

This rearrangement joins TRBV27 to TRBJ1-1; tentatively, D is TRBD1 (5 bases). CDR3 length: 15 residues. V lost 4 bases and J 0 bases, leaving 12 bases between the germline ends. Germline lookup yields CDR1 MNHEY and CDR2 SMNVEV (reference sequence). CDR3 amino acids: CASSSLRGMNTEAFF. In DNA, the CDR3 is TGTGCCAGCAGTTCACTGCGGGGGATGAACACTGAAGCTTTCTTT.